This TCR beta chain was recovered during a study of T-cell reconstitution after alpha-beta-depleted transplantation in children. Ten or more counts support this clonotype. Its specificity is not known. During its preparation, the TCRbeta library received unique molecular identifiers. TCRdb redid the calling of the PCR reads with MiXCR, one entry per CDR3 protein. This sample carries about 300,000 distinct CDR3 sequences, roughly a tenth of them seen once, and the ten largest clones take less than 9%. General study points: The authors attributed T-cell counts and diversity one year after transplant mostly to newly produced T cells.

CDR3 size: 15 residues. Trimming took 0 bases from V and 9 from J, leaving 15 bases between them. Germline CDR1 and CDR2: DFQATT and SNEGSKA (reference sequence). The chain recombines TRBV20-1 with TRBJ1-6, with a tentative D call TRBD1 (6 bases). This receptor was identified in a boy in the first two years of life with acute myeloid leukemia, due to receive a stem cell transplant. The material sequenced was PBMCs, taken before TCRalphabeta/CD19-depleted stem cell transplant. CDR3 coding DNA: TGCAGTGCTAGAGAAACAGGGTTAAAAGGTTCACCCCTCCACTTT. As protein: CSARETGLKGSPLHF.